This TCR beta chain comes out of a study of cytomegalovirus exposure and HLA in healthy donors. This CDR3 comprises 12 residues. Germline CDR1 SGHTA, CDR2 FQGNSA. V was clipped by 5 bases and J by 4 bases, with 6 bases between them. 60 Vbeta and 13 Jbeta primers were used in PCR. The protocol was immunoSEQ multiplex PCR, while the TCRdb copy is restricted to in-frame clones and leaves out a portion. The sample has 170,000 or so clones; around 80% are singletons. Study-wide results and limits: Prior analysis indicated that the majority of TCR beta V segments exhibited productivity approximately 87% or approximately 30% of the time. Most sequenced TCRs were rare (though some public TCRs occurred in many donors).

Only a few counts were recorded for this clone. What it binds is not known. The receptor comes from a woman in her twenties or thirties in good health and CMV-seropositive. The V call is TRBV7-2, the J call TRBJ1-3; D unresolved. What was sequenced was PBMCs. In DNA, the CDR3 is TGTGCCAGCAGCACGCGGGGAAACACCATATATTTT. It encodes CASSTRGNTIYF.